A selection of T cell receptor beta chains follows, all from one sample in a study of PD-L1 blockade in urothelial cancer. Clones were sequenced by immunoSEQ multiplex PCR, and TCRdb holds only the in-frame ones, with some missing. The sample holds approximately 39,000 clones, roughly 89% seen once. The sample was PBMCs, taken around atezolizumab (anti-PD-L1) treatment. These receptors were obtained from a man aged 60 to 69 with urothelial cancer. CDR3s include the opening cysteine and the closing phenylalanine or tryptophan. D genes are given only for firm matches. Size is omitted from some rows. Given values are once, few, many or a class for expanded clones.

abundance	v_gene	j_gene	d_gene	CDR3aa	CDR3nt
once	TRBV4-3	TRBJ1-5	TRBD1	CASSQGTGDNQPQHF	TGCGCCAGCAGCCAAGGGACAGGGGATAATCAGCCCCAGCATTTT
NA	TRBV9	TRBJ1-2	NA	CASSTRPGVLNYGYTF	TGTGCCAGCAGCACCCGTCCAGGGGTCCTTAACTATGGCTACACCTTC
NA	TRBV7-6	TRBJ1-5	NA	CASSLAQNQPQHF	TGTGCCAGCAGCTTAGCGCAGAATCAGCCCCAGCATTTT
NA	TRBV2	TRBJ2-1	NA	CASMGSSFPPEQFF	TGTGCCAGCATGGGGAGTAGCTTCCCACCTGAGCAGTTCTTC
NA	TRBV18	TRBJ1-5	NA	CASSPNQEGQPQHF	TGTGCCAGCTCACCTAATCAGGAGGGCCAGCCCCAGCATTTT
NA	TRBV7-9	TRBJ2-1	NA	CASTYRAGANNEQFF	TGTGCCAGCACCTATCGGGCGGGGGCAAACAATGAGCAGTTCTTC
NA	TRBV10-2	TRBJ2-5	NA	CASSGIPSPGEQYF	TGCGCCAGCAGCGGTATACCCTCTCCGGGTGAGCAGTACTTC
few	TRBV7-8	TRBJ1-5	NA	CASSLGSGGQPQHF	TGTGCCAGCAGCTTAGGTTCGGGGGGTCAGCCCCAGCATTTT
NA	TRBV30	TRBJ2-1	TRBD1	CAWSATGGFPYNEQFF	TGTGCCTGGAGTGCAACAGGGGGTTTCCCCTACAATGAGCAGTTCTTC
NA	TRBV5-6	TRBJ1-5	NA	CASLPIREQPQHF	TGTGCCAGCCTCCCCATAAGGGAGCAGCCCCAGCATTTT
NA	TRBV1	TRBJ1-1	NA	CTSSQRGGRQGTEAFF	TGCACCAGCAGCCAGAGGGGGGGGCGGCAGGGGACTGAAGCTTTCTTT
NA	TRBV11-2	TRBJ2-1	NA	CASSTRLSGEGTEQFF	TGTGCCAGCAGCACCCGCCTGAGCGGAGAAGGTACTGAGCAGTTCTTC
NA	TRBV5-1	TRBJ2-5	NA	CASSFLETQYF	TGCGCCAGCAGCTTCCTAGAGACCCAGTACTTC
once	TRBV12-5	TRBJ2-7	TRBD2	CASGGGKHEQYF	TGTGCTAGTGGGGGGGGGAAGCACGAGCAGTACTTC
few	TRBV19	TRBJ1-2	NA	CASSMAGFGYTF	TGTGCCAGTAGTATGGCAGGGTTCGGCTACACCTTC
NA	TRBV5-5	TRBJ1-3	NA	CASSFDSFGNTIYF	TGTGCCAGCAGTTTTGACAGCTTCGGAAACACCATATATTTT
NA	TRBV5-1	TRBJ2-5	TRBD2	CASSLDASGPQETQYF	TGCGCCAGCAGCTTGGACGCTAGCGGGCCCCAAGAGACCCAGTACTTC
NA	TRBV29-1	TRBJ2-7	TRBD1	CSATRQGSEEQYF	TGCAGCGCCACTAGACAGGGATCGGAGGAGCAGTACTTC
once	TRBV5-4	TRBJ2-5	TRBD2	CASSPLSGGGETQYF	TGTGCCAGCAGCCCTCTTAGTGGGGGGGGAGAGACCCAGTACTTC
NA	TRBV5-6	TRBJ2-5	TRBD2	CASMAGVMGGETQYF	TGTGCCAGCATGGCGGGAGTAATGGGGGGAGAGACCCAGTACTTC
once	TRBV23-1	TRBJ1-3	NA	CASSLTVSASSGNTIYF	TGCGCCAGCAGCCTAACAGTGTCCGCGAGCTCTGGAAACACCATATATTTT
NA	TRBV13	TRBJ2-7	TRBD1	CASSPRQGAYEQYF	TGTGCCAGCAGCCCCAGACAGGGGGCGTACGAGCAGTACTTC
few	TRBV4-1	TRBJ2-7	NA	CASSQGAGPYEQYF	TGCGCCAGCAGCCAAGGGGCAGGGCCCTACGAGCAGTACTTC
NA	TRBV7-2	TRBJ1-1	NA	CASSVGQPGAGTEAFF	TGTGCCAGCAGCGTGGGACAACCCGGAGCGGGGACTGAAGCTTTCTTT
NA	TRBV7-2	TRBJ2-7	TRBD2	CASSPSGGAYEQYF	TGTGCCAGCAGCCCTAGCGGGGGGGCCTACGAGCAGTACTTC
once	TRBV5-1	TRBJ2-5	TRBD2	CASSLAVFSGRFETQYF	TGCGCCAGCAGCTTGGCGGTCTTTAGCGGGAGATTCGAGACCCAGTACTTC
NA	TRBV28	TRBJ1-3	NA	CASSPTGGGYRNTIYF	TGTGCCAGCAGCCCTACCGGGGGGGGCTATCGAAACACCATATATTTT
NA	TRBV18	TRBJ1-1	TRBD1	CASSGQGTGAMNTEAFF	TGTGCCAGCTCAGGTCAGGGGACAGGGGCGATGAACACTGAAGCTTTCTTT
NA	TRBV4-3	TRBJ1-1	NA	CASSPRTLEAEAFF	TGCGCCAGCAGCCCCCGGACGCTGGAGGCTGAAGCTTTCTTT
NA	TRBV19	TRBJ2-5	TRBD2	CASSTGLARAETQYF	TGTGCCAGTAGTACGGGACTAGCGAGGGCGGAGACCCAGTACTTC